This TCR beta chain is from a study of blood T cell repertoires in COVID-19. The protocol was immunoSEQ multiplex PCR, while the TCRdb copy is restricted to in-frame clones and leaves out a portion. Among hundreds of thousands of clones listed, over 75% were seen once. CDR3 length equals 14 residues. V lost 3 bases, J lost 4 bases, and 13 bases lay in between. CDR1 is MNHEY, CDR2 SVGAGI, per germline. The material sequenced was PBMCs or T cells enriched from blood (not recorded which). The chain has TRBV6-5 and TRBJ2-7, with D maybe TRBD2 (7 bases). The clonotype originates from a woman in her thirties or forties with acute COVID-19. CDR3 DNA sequence: TGTGCCAGCAGTTATGGGGGGGGCGTATACGAGCAGTACTTC. Translated, it gives CASSYGGGVYEQYF.